This T cell receptor beta chain was identified in a study of yellow fever vaccine responses in identical twins. Study outcomes and limitations: Reportedly, the T cell response mounted by twins to vaccine seemed partly convergent, partly personalized.

Germline assignment: CDR1 DFQATT and CDR2 SNEGSKA (reference sequence). Trimming removed 5 bases at V and 6 bases at J, with 16 bases between. The CDR3 sequence is 13 residues long. TCRdb processed the RT-PCR reads anew with MiXCR; each CDR3 protein has one entry. The sample carries approximately 3,000 distinct CDR3 sequences, over 70% recorded once. This clonotype was observed a single time. Its antigen is unknown. The V gene is TRBV20-1, the J gene TRBJ1-1; D possibly corresponds to TRBD1 (5 bases). This TCR was recovered from a woman in her late teens or twenties who received the yellow fever vaccine. The input for sequencing was T cells from blood (PBMCs), unsorted or a sorted subset (not recorded which), taken before or after yellow fever vaccination (not recorded which). The CDR3, as DNA: TGCAGTGCTTCCCAGGGAGGGAGGCCTGAAGCTTTCTTT. Translation gives CSASQGGRPEAFF.